Following are 29 T cell receptor beta chains from one sample sequenced in a study of CD8 T cells in Susac syndrome. RNA in amounts of about 0.5 to 1 ug was reverse transcribed with random hexamers. TCRdb reprocessed the immunoSEQ multiplex PCR reads with MiXCR, giving one entry per CDR3 protein. The sample shows about 120,000 distinct CDR3 sequences, 94% of them seen only once. Material: CD4+ T cells from PBMCs. These receptors all come from a human donor in good health.

This chain links TRBV28 with TRBJ2-7; 9 nucleotides line up with TRBD2. J gave up 7 bases and V 6 bases, and 10 bases lay outside the gene matches. Germline loops: CDR1 MDHEN, CDR2 SYDVKM. This CDR3 is 14 amino acids long. Here the CDR3 DNA reads TGTGCCAGCAGCCGCACTAGCGGGTTAAGGGAGCAGTACTTC. This encodes CASSRTSGLREQYF.

V gene TRBV12-3 or TRBV12-4 combines with J gene TRBJ2-2; 14 nucleotides align to TRBD2. J was trimmed by 6 bases and V by 7 bases; bases with no gene match: 10. The length of the CDR3 is 17 residues. The CDR3 sequence is CASTLTGLAGGSGELFF. CDR3 in DNA: TGTGCCAGCACCTTAACAGGACTAGCGGGAGGTTCCGGGGAGCTGTTTTTT.

This chain links TRBV7-2 with TRBJ2-4, with a tentative D call TRBD2 (5 bases). The CDR3 length is 13 residues. Trimming stripped 1 base from V and 12 bases from J, with 13 bases between. CDR1 is SGHTA and CDR2 is FQGNSA in the germline V gene. The CDR3 loop reads CASSLGVSEGQYF. As DNA, the CDR3 is TGTGCCAGCAGCTTAGGGGTGAGCGAGGGTCAGTACTTC.

The J gene is TRBJ1-1, the V gene TRBV3-1; unclear D gene. Trimming shortened V by 3 bases and J by 6 bases, and 14 bases separated the two germline ends. Germline CDR1 reads LGHDT; CDR2 reads YNNKEL (reference sequence). The CDR3 is 14 amino acids. This CDR3 reads CASSQTGRVAEAFF. CDR3 nucleotides: TGTGCCAGCAGCCAGACCGGCCGGGTGGCTGAAGCTTTCTTT.

The chain links TRBV28 to TRBJ2-1; 11 bases align to TRBD2. Per germline, CDR1 MDHEN and CDR2 SYDVKM. Germline trimming cut 2 bases from V and 5 bases from J; bases unmatched to any gene: 2. This CDR3 spans 15 amino acids. The DNA of the CDR3 is TGTGCCAGCAGTTTAACGGGACTAGCGGACAATGAGCAGTTCTTC. The encoded protein is CASSLTGLADNEQFF.

The rearrangement joins TRBV2 to TRBJ2-7; D gene ambiguous. The CDR3 spans 16 residues. With 3 bases removed from V and 4 bases from J, the gap between germline ends came to 19 bases. CDR1 and CDR2 (germline): SNHLY, FYNNEI. CDR3 residues: CASSEEGPLNQYEQYF. The CDR3 region has the DNA TGTGCCAGCAGTGAGGAAGGGCCTCTTAATCAGTACGAGCAGTACTTC. Combining the CDR3 with reference TRBV2 and TRBJ2-7 gives the whole variable domain EPEVTQTPSHQVTQMGQEVILRCVPISNHLYFYWYRQILGQKVEFLVSFYNNEISEKSEIFDDQFSVERPDGSNFTLKIRSTKLEDSAMYFCASSEEGPLNQYEQYFGPGTRLTVT.

V usage is TRBV7-8 and J usage is TRBJ2-7, with D possibly matching TRBD1 (8 bases). The CDR3 consists of 17 residues. V dropped 5 bases and J dropped 5 bases, with 25 bases sitting between them. Germline V lookup: CDR1 SGHVS, CDR2 FQNEAQ. This chain's CDR3 is CASSPFSRGRESNEQYF. For the CDR3, the DNA is TGTGCCAGCAGCCCGTTCTCCAGGGGGCGGGAGTCTAACGAGCAGTACTTC.

The chain combines TRBV25-1 with TRBJ2-2, with a tentative D call TRBD2 (6 bases). This CDR3 is 16 amino acids long. V shed 4 bases and J shed 1 base, with 13 bases lying between them. Germline CDR1 MGHDK, CDR2 SYGVNS. The CDR3 here is CASSAPSAGNTGELFF. In nucleotides, the CDR3 is TGTGCCAGCAGTGCCCCTAGCGCCGGGAACACCGGGGAGCTGTTTTTT.

The chain joins TRBV5-1 to TRBJ2-1; tentatively, D is TRBD2 (6 bases). CDR1 is SGHRS, CDR2 YFSETQ, per germline. The V end lost 4 bases, the J end lost 8 bases, and 19 bases lay between the germline ends. The CDR3 covers 15 residues. The CDR3 reads CASSVQGGLGHEQFF. CDR3 DNA sequence: TGCGCCAGCAGCGTTCAGGGAGGACTTGGCCATGAGCAGTTCTTC.

V usage is TRBV3-1 and J usage is TRBJ1-4, with D perhaps TRBD1 (5 bases). Germline V gene sequence: CDR1 LGHDT, CDR2 YNNKEL (reference sequence). This CDR3 region has 13 residues. The V and J ends lost 3 bases and 5 bases respectively, with 7 bases between them. The CDR3 is CASSQDINEKLFF. As DNA, the CDR3 is TGTGCCAGCAGCCAGGACATAAATGAAAAACTGTTTTTT.

The V call is TRBV2, the J call TRBJ1-3; weak D call: TRBD1 (5 bases). This CDR3 has 16 residues. The V and J ends lost 1 base and 0 bases respectively, with 10 bases between them. Germline lookup yields CDR1 SNHLY and CDR2 FYNNEI. CDR3 protein: CASSEGQGNSGNTIYF. CDR3 nucleotides: TGTGCCAGCAGTGAAGGGCAGGGTAACTCTGGAAACACCATATATTTT. Variable domain in full (rest from reference TRBV2 and TRBJ1-3): EPEVTQTPSHQVTQMGQEVILRCVPISNHLYFYWYRQILGQKVEFLVSFYNNEISEKSEIFDDQFSVERPDGSNFTLKIRSTKLEDSAMYFCASSEGQGNSGNTIYFGEGSWLTVV.

The chain recombines TRBV7-8 with TRBJ1-5; D not certain. CDR1 is SGHVS and CDR2 is FQNEAQ in the germline V gene. This CDR3 is 15 amino acids long. Trimming removed 2 bases from V and 0 bases from J, with 8 bases in between. The CDR3 DNA is TGTGCCAGCAGCTTAAGAAGGGTTAGCAATCAGCCCCAGCATTTT. Encoded protein: CASSLRRVSNQPQHF.

The genes are TRBV6-2 or TRBV6-3 and TRBJ1-1; D possibly corresponds to TRBD1 (5 bases). CDR3 length: 14 residues. The V gene's germline CDR1 is MNHEY and CDR2 SVGEGT. V was trimmed by 5 bases and J by 13 bases, leaving 23 bases between them. This CDR3 reads CASSIPRDLGTGFF. In nucleotides, the CDR3 is TGTGCCAGCAGTATACCCCGTGATTTAGGGACGGGTTTCTTT.

The chain has TRBV28 and TRBJ2-6; D possibly matches TRBD1 or TRBD2 (6 bases each). V dropped 2 bases and J dropped 7 bases, with 12 bases sitting between them. The CDR3 is 15 residues long. Germline CDR1 is MDHEN and CDR2 is SYDVKM. Here the CDR3 reads CASSLIGGGANVLTF. As DNA, the CDR3 is TGTGCCAGCAGTTTAATCGGAGGGGGAGCCAACGTCCTGACTTTC.

V is TRBV11-2 and J is TRBJ1-2, with D unresolved. From germline, CDR1 is SGHAT and CDR2 FQNNGV. The CDR3 is 13 residues long. V lost 6 bases to trimming and J lost 7 bases, with 15 bases between them. Here the CDR3 reads CASRPPGSGGYTF. The DNA for the CDR3 is TGTGCCAGCAGACCCCCGGGGTCGGGTGGCTACACCTTC.

V and J are TRBV6-2 or TRBV6-3 and TRBJ2-7; D is unresolved. The V and J ends lost 3 bases and 2 bases respectively, with 11 bases between them. The CDR3 is 14 amino acids. From germline, CDR1 is MNHEY and CDR2 SVGEGT. The CDR3 sequence is CASSYGSEPYEQYF. The CDR3 DNA reads as TGTGCCAGCAGTTATGGATCGGAGCCCTACGAGCAGTACTTC.

This chain links TRBV5-1 with TRBJ2-7; weak D call: TRBD2 (6 bases). Between the trimmed V and J ends, which lost 0 bases and 7 bases, there was a span of 14 bases. Germline values: CDR1 SGHRS, CDR2 YFSETQ. The CDR3 is 14 amino acids. CDR3 region: CASSLGSSVGEQYF. The DNA for the CDR3 is TGCGCCAGCAGCTTGGGGTCTAGCGTTGGGGAGCAGTACTTC.

J is TRBJ1-1 and V is TRBV7-9; D call uncertain. The V and J ends lost 4 bases and 5 bases respectively, with 8 bases between them. The CDR3 totals 12 residues. Germline CDR1 is SEHNR and CDR2 is FQNEAQ (reference sequence). The CDR3 sequence: CASSSYGTEAFF. In DNA, the CDR3 is TGTGCCAGCAGCTCCTACGGAACTGAAGCTTTCTTT.

This clonotype was observed once. This chain connects TRBV19 to TRBJ1-4; the D is unclear. Germline-derived CDR1 and CDR2 are LNHDA and SQIVND (reference sequence). The ends were cut back, 7 bases at V and 3 bases at J, with 12 bases in the middle. The CDR3 totals 14 residues. The CDR3 coding sequence is TGTGCCAGTACCCACGACGTGCCTAATGAAAAACTGTTTTTT. Amino acids: CASTHDVPNEKLFF. Full variable domain (remainder filled in from reference TRBV19 and TRBJ1-4): DGGITQSPKYLFRKEGQNVTLSCEQNLNHDAMYWYRQDPGQGLRLIYYSQIVNDFQKGDIAEGYSVSREKKESFPLTVTSAQKNPTAFYLCASTHDVPNEKLFFGSGTQLSVL.

The rearrangement joins TRBV4-2 to TRBJ1-2; maybe TRBD1 (5 bases). V shed 1 base and J shed 5 bases, with 11 bases lying between them. The germline V gene has CDR1 LGHNA and CDR2 YNFKEQ. This CDR3 has 14 amino acids. The CDR3 DNA sequence: TGTGCCAGCAGCCAAGTGGGGCAGGGTTATGGCTACACCTTC. Translation gives CASSQVGQGYGYTF.

The chain's CDR3 is CASSADSNSYSYNEQFF. DNA for the CDR3: TGTGCCAGCAGCGCTGACTCTAACTCCTATTCCTACAATGAGCAGTTCTTC. The J gene is TRBJ2-1, the V gene TRBV9; D is unclear. V dropped 3 bases and J dropped 1 base, with 17 bases sitting between them. Per the germline V gene, CDR1 is SGDLS and CDR2 is YYNGEE. The CDR3 loop spans 17 amino acids.

The V call is TRBV30, the J call TRBJ1-3, with D possibly being TRBD1 (5 bases). This CDR3 contains 15 residues. In germline, CDR1 is GTSNPN, CDR2 SVGIG (reference sequence). The ends were cut back, 2 bases at V and 0 bases at J, with 11 bases in the middle. CDR3 DNA: TGTGCCTGGAGTTGGCACAGGAACTCTGGAAACACCATATATTTT. It translates to CAWSWHRNSGNTIYF.

The J gene is TRBJ2-1, the V gene TRBV29-1; D uncertain. The V end lost 3 bases, the J end lost 0 bases, and 9 bases lay between the germline ends. Germline V gene data show CDR1 as SQVTM and CDR2 as ANQGSEA. The CDR3 consists of 14 residues. The CDR3 reads CSVDPGNSYNEQFF. DNA of the CDR3: TGCAGCGTTGATCCGGGCAACTCCTACAATGAGCAGTTCTTC.

The chain has TRBV5-1 and TRBJ2-5, with 11 bases identical to TRBD2. Germline values: CDR1 SGHRS, CDR2 YFSETQ. The CDR3 loop spans 14 amino acids. With V trimmed by 6 bases and J by 3 bases, 4 bases remained unmatched. CDR3 nucleotides: TGCGCCAGCACAGTAGCGGGAGGGGAAGAGACCCAGTACTTC. It encodes CASTVAGGEETQYF.

The chain is built from TRBV2 and TRBJ2-5; D not certain. Germline V lookup: CDR1 SNHLY, CDR2 FYNNEI. This CDR3 has 9 residues. V lost 11 bases and J lost 5, with 6 bases in between. CDR3 nucleotide sequence: TGTGCCCCCCGGGAGACCCAGTACTTC. Translation: CAPRETQYF. The complete variable domain, with remaining parts taken from reference TRBV2 and TRBJ2-5, reads EPEVTQTPSHQVTQMGQEVILRCVPISNHLYFYWYRQILGQKVEFLVSFYNNEISEKSEIFDDQFSVERPDGSNFTLKIRSTKLEDSAMYFCAPRETQYFGPGTRLLVL.

This clonotype was recorded once. The V gene is TRBV30, the J gene TRBJ2-2; 9 nucleotides line up with TRBD2. Trimming removed 5 bases from V and 4 bases from J; junction bases left unmatched: 8. Looked up from germline, CDR1 is GTSNPN and CDR2 is SVGIG (reference sequence). CDR3 length equals 15 residues. This CDR3 reads CAWGPVAGATGELFF. The CDR3 nucleotides read TGTGCCTGGGGTCCCGTAGCGGGAGCCACCGGGGAGCTGTTTTTT.

In this sample, this clonotype turned up once. The genes are TRBV19 and TRBJ2-5; the D is unclear. The germline V gene has CDR1 LNHDA and CDR2 SQIVND (reference sequence). V gave up 6 bases and J gave up 5 bases, with 19 bases separating them. This CDR3 is built from 15 residues. CDR3: CASSSTWVGGETQYF. CDR3 nucleotides: TGTGCCAGTAGCTCTACCTGGGTGGGTGGCGAGACCCAGTACTTC. Supplemented by reference TRBV19 and TRBJ2-5, the full variable domain reads DGGITQSPKYLFRKEGQNVTLSCEQNLNHDAMYWYRQDPGQGLRLIYYSQIVNDFQKGDIAEGYSVSREKKESFPLTVTSAQKNPTAFYLCASSSTWVGGETQYFGPGTRLLVL.

The J gene is TRBJ2-7, the V gene TRBV5-4; 9 bases are a match to TRBD2. Trimming cost V 0 bases and J 1 base; bases outside gene matches: 11. The germline CDR1 and CDR2 sequences are SGHNT and YYREEE (reference sequence). The CDR3 is made up of 18 amino acids. The CDR3 DNA sequence: TGTGCCAGCAGCTTGGATATGACTAGCGGCCTTACTTCCTACGAGCAGTACTTC. Its translation is CASSLDMTSGLTSYEQYF. Supplemented by reference TRBV5-4 and TRBJ2-7, the full variable domain reads ETGVTQSPTHLIKTRGQQVTLRCSSQSGHNTVSWYQQALGQGPQFIFQYYREEENGRGNFPPRFSGLQFPNYSSELNVNALELDDSALYLCASSLDMTSGLTSYEQYFGPGTRLTVT.

The rearrangement uses TRBV7-9 and TRBJ2-7; D is unclear. Germline V gene sequence: CDR1 SEHNR, CDR2 FQNEAQ (reference sequence). The V end lost 7 bases, the J end lost 5 bases, and 9 bases lay between the germline ends. This CDR3 has 11 amino acids. The CDR3 sequence: CASTRINEQYF. The CDR3 coding sequence is TGTGCCAGCACTCGAATCAACGAGCAGTACTTC.